This T cell receptor (beta chain) derives from a study of shared clonotypes between healthy human individuals. Whole-study context: Every donor yielded three CD4 naive, three CD4 memory, two CD8 naive and one CD8 memory plate.

Repertoires were generated with immunoSEQ multiplex PCR, while TCRdb's copy carries only in-frame clones and drops some. The sample yields about a million clones, more than 65% seen once. This clone came up a few times. Its specificity is not known. Whole-study findings and limits: Clonotypes that were shared across a handful of donors made up around 5% of naive CD4 clonotypes.

Germline V gives CDR1 MNHNY, CDR2 SVGAGI (reference sequence). The V gene lost 7 bases and the J gene lost 1 base, with 13 bases spanning the gap. CDR3 length: 14 residues. This sequence joins TRBV6-6 and TRBJ1-1; D gene uncertain. This TCR was recovered from a man younger than 35 in good health. Sample: memory CD4+ T cells sorted from blood. The subset here: CD45RA-negative fraction. The DNA for the CDR3 is TGTGCCAGCACCCCGTGGACGGCGAACACTGAAGCTTTCTTT. It specifies CASTPWTANTEAFF.